This T cell receptor (beta chain) was found in a study of T cells in Graves' hyperthyroidism and ophthalmopathy. The PBMCs were taken from around 9 ml of fresh peripheral blood. This clonotype has a count of ten or more. Amplified TCR beta CDR3 regions came from RNA transcripts. A first-round RT-PCR of the TCR CDR3 used the HTBI primer set. TCRdb re-called the multiplex PCR reads with MiXCR, one entry per CDR3 protein. The table includes roughly 380,000 distinct CDR3 sequences, roughly 13% detected once. The V end was cut by 6 bases, the J end by 3 bases, with 15 bases between. CDR3 length: 15 residues. Per germline, CDR1 SGHTA and CDR2 FQGNSA.

The sequence derives from a woman under 30 with Graves' hyperthyroidism. Material: blood. This chain joins TRBV7-2 and TRBJ1-5; a possible D gene is TRBD1 (6 bases). For the CDR3, the DNA is TGTGCCAGCAGTGGGGGGGGCGGAATCAATCAGCCCCAGCATTTT. This gives the protein CASSGGGGINQPQHF.